One sample yielded the 4 T cell receptor beta chains listed below, sequenced in a study of blood T cell repertoires in COVID-19. Assay used: immunoSEQ multiplex PCR; TCRdb lists only in-frame clones, some missing. Among a few hundred thousand clones listed, roughly 85% were seen once. Sequencing was carried out using peripheral blood. Every receptor here comes from a woman between 18 and 29 years old with acute or convalescent COVID-19.

The chain is built from TRBV14 and TRBJ2-1, with D possibly being TRBD1 (5 bases). V was clipped by 1 base and J by 0 bases, with 7 bases between them. In germline, CDR1 is SGHDN, CDR2 FVKESK. This CDR3 spans 15 amino acids. The CDR3 DNA follows: TGTGCCAGCAGCCAAGTTACAGGCTCCTACAATGAGCAGTTCTTC. It specifies CASSQVTGSYNEQFF.

The genes are TRBV6-2 or TRBV6-3 and TRBJ1-1; D may be TRBD1 (5 bases). From germline, CDR1 is MNHEY and CDR2 SVGEGT. V was pared by 2 bases and J by 4 bases, with 11 bases between. This CDR3 region has 14 residues. CDR3 sequence (DNA): TGTGCCAGCAGTTACCGGGGGTGGGTCACTGAAGCTTTCTTT. This encodes CASSYRGWVTEAFF.

The chain links TRBV9 to TRBJ2-1; TRBD2 agrees at 10 bases. This CDR3 has 15 residues. Germline CDR1 SGDLS, CDR2 YYNGEE. After removal of 3 bases from V and 5 bases from J, the junction contained 5 bases not matched to a gene. CDR3 sequence reads: CASSATSGFNNEQFF. CDR3 sequence (DNA): TGTGCCAGCAGCGCGACTAGCGGGTTTAACAATGAGCAGTTCTTC.

This chain joins TRBV9 and TRBJ2-1, with 9 bases that match TRBD2. This CDR3 region has 18 residues. V trimming: 0 bases; J trimming: 2 bases; junction bases outside the gene matches: 9. Germline V gene sequence: CDR1 SGDLS, CDR2 YYNGEE. CDR3 bases: TGTGCCAGCAGCGTAGTTAGTAGCGGGGGTCAACCCTACAATGAGCAGTTCTTC. Translating it yields CASSVVSSGGQPYNEQFF. The whole variable domain, remainder taken from reference TRBV9 and TRBJ2-1, is DSGVTQTPKHLITATGQRVTLRCSPRSGDLSVYWYQQSLDQGLQFLIQYYNGEERAKGNILERFSAQQFPDLHSELNLSSLELGDSALYFCASSVVSSGGQPYNEQFFGPGTRLTVL.